A selection of T cell receptor beta chains follows, all from one sample in a study of TIL therapy for anti-PD-1-resistant metastatic lung cancer. The protocol was immunoSEQ multiplex PCR, while the TCRdb copy is restricted to in-frame clones and leaves out a portion. Of around 45,000 clones listed, 70% to 85% are singletons. Sequencing was performed on tumor tissue, taken at baseline. These receptors originate from a person aged 25-85 years with non-small cell lung cancer. Each CDR3 is given with its conserved first and last residue. Each record gives: V gene, D gene, J gene, clone size, CDR3 protein, CDR3 DNA. The D gene is left open where the match is weak. Where a row states a size, it is once, few, many or the class of an expanded clone; other rows omit it.

V: TRBV5-1
D: .
J: TRBJ2-2
size: few
CDR3: CASSSDTRNTGELFF
DNA: TGCGCCAGCAGCTCGGACACACGGAACACCGGGGAGCTGTTTTTT

V: TRBV2
D: TRBD2
J: TRBJ2-1
size: few
CDR3: CASSEAHFSGGAHNEQFF
DNA: TGTGCCAGCAGTGAAGCCCACTTTAGCGGGGGGGCCCACAATGAGCAGTTCTTC

V: TRBV6-6
D: TRBD2
J: TRBJ2-1
size: once
CDR3: CASWLAGGTYNEQFF
DNA: TGTGCCAGTTGGCTAGCGGGAGGTACCTACAATGAGCAGTTCTTC

V: TRBV10-3
D: .
J: TRBJ1-5
size: many
CDR3: CAISDGRGNQPQHF
DNA: TGTGCCATCAGTGACGGGAGGGGCAATCAGCCCCAGCATTTT

V: TRBV28
D: .
J: TRBJ1-1
size: .
CDR3: CASSLTSNTEAFF
DNA: TGTGCCAGCAGCCTGACAAGTAACACTGAAGCTTTCTTT

V: TRBV27
D: .
J: TRBJ1-2
size: .
CDR3: CASSTMGYGYTF
DNA: TGTGCCAGCAGTACCATGGGCTATGGCTACACCTTC

V: TRBV2
D: .
J: TRBJ2-1
size: .
CDR3: CASSLQGGEQFF
DNA: TGTGCCAGCAGTCTACAGGGAGGTGAGCAGTTCTTC

V: TRBV19
D: .
J: TRBJ1-5
size: .
CDR3: CASSIIRGLGNQPQHF
DNA: TGTGCCAGTAGTATTATCAGGGGTCTTGGCAATCAGCCCCAGCATTTT

V: TRBV28
D: .
J: TRBJ1-5
size: .
CDR3: CASKGTQTVRQPQHF
DNA: TGTGCCAGCAAGGGGACACAGACGGTGCGGCAGCCCCAGCATTTT

V: TRBV7-2
D: .
J: TRBJ1-5
size: once
CDR3: CASSSYSDSNQPQHF
DNA: TGTGCCAGCAGCTCCTACAGCGATAGCAATCAGCCCCAGCATTTT

V: TRBV4-2
D: .
J: TRBJ2-7
size: .
CDR3: CASSQDPGVYEQYF
DNA: TGTGCCAGCAGCCAAGACCCGGGGGTCTACGAGCAGTACTTC

V: TRBV6-1
D: TRBD1
J: TRBJ2-7
size: .
CDR3: CASIRDRGRDEQYF
DNA: TGTGCCAGCATCCGGGACAGGGGCAGGGACGAGCAGTACTTC

V: TRBV19
D: .
J: TRBJ2-7
size: .
CDR3: CASSITSTRGEQYF
DNA: TGTGCCAGTAGTATAACCTCGACCAGGGGCGAGCAGTACTTC

V: TRBV13
D: .
J: TRBJ1-4
size: .
CDR3: CASSSRTARLKLFF
DNA: TGTGCCAGCAGCTCCAGGACAGCTAGACTTAAACTGTTTTTT

V: TRBV7-2
D: TRBD1
J: TRBJ2-2
size: many
CDR3: CASIQGAGTGELFF
DNA: TGTGCCAGCATTCAGGGGGCAGGGACCGGGGAGCTGTTTTTT

V: TRBV4-2
D: TRBD2
J: TRBJ2-3
size: .
CDR3: CASSRVLSGGAKADTQYF
DNA: TGTGCCAGCAGCCGCGTCCTTAGCGGGGGGGCGAAGGCAGATACGCAGTATTTT

V: TRBV7-2
D: .
J: TRBJ2-7
size: .
CDR3: CASTSLSGYEQYF
DNA: TGTGCCAGCACCTCCCTTAGCGGCTACGAGCAGTACTTC

V: TRBV29-1
D: .
J: TRBJ2-1
size: .
CDR3: CSAEGTTSSYNEQFF
DNA: TGCAGCGCCGAAGGGACCACAAGCTCCTACAATGAGCAGTTCTTC

V: TRBV9
D: TRBD1
J: TRBJ1-2
size: .
CDR3: CASSPGQGAMRNGYTF
DNA: TGTGCCAGCAGCCCAGGACAGGGGGCTATGAGAAATGGCTACACCTTC

V: TRBV7-3
D: TRBD1
J: TRBJ1-6
size: once
CDR3: CASSGQGDSPLHF
DNA: TGTGCCAGCAGCGGACAGGGGGACTCACCCCTCCACTTT

V: TRBV6-6
D: .
J: TRBJ2-1
size: .
CDR3: CASSQAGWSYNEQFF
DNA: TGTGCCAGCAGCCAGGCAGGCTGGTCTTACAATGAGCAGTTCTTC

V: TRBV9
D: .
J: TRBJ2-2
size: few
CDR3: CASSVTLNTGELFF
DNA: TGTGCCAGCAGCGTGACACTGAACACCGGGGAGCTGTTTTTT

V: TRBV7-8
D: TRBD1
J: TRBJ1-6
size: .
CDR3: CASSVSDRGQSYNSPLHF
DNA: TGTGCCAGCAGCGTCAGTGACAGGGGGCAATCCTATAATTCACCCCTCCACTTT

V: TRBV6-1
D: TRBD1
J: TRBJ2-3
size: .
CDR3: CASSRDRVTDTQYF
DNA: TGTGCCAGCAGCCGGGACAGGGTTACAGATACGCAGTATTTT

V: TRBV5-1
D: .
J: TRBJ1-6
size: .
CDR3: CASSLVGRGGSPLHF
DNA: TGCGCCAGCAGCTTGGTGGGACGAGGCGGTTCACCCCTCCACTTT

V: TRBV18
D: .
J: TRBJ1-1
size: .
CDR3: CASSQGRNTEAFF
DNA: TGTGCCAGCTCACAGGGGCGGAACACTGAAGCTTTCTTT

V: TRBV7-9
D: .
J: TRBJ2-1
size: .
CDR3: CASSTEAGPYNEQFF
DNA: TGTGCCAGCAGTACGGAGGCAGGGCCCTACAATGAGCAGTTCTTC

V: TRBV10-1
D: TRBD1
J: TRBJ1-2
size: .
CDR3: CASSTPKGTGSGYTF
DNA: TGCGCCAGCAGTACCCCGAAAGGGACAGGGAGTGGCTACACCTTC

V: TRBV5-1
D: TRBD1
J: TRBJ2-7
size: .
CDR3: CASSLGISDRGLEQYF
DNA: TGCGCCAGCAGCTTGGGGATTTCGGACAGGGGGCTCGAGCAGTACTTC

V: TRBV28
D: .
J: TRBJ2-7
size: .
CDR3: CASRGTSPRDYEQYF
DNA: TGTGCCAGCAGGGGTACAAGCCCCCGGGACTACGAGCAGTACTTC

V: TRBV5-4
D: .
J: TRBJ2-7
size: .
CDR3: CASSLGLGPTYEQYF
DNA: TGTGCCAGCAGCTTGGGGTTGGGACCAACCTACGAGCAGTACTTC

V: TRBV28
D: TRBD1
J: TRBJ2-2
size: .
CDR3: CASRGQGSTGELFF
DNA: TGTGCCAGCAGGGGACAGGGTAGCACCGGGGAGCTGTTTTTT

V: TRBV2
D: .
J: TRBJ2-2
size: many
CDR3: CASSEFRTGELFF
DNA: TGTGCCAGCAGTGAATTCAGAACCGGGGAGCTGTTTTTT

V: TRBV5-1
D: TRBD1
J: TRBJ2-5
size: few
CDR3: CASSPRTGEGETQYF
DNA: TGCGCCAGCAGCCCCCGGACAGGGGAGGGGGAGACCCAGTACTTC

V: TRBV6-5
D: .
J: TRBJ2-7
size: .
CDR3: CASTRVGAAYEQYF
DNA: TGTGCCAGCACCCGAGTAGGGGCTGCGTACGAGCAGTACTTC

V: TRBV7-6
D: .
J: TRBJ1-1
size: many
CDR3: CASSLNTASVAFF
DNA: TGTGCCAGCAGCTTAAACACGGCTTCCGTGGCTTTCTTT

V: TRBV27
D: .
J: TRBJ1-5
size: .
CDR3: CASSPGKTGWGDNQPQHF
DNA: TGTGCCAGCAGCCCGGGCAAAACAGGGTGGGGGGACAATCAGCCCCAGCATTTT

V: TRBV15
D: .
J: TRBJ1-4
size: .
CDR3: CATSRDSTGTNEKLFF
DNA: TGTGCCACCAGCAGAGATTCCACAGGGACTAATGAAAAACTGTTTTTT

V: TRBV7-6
D: TRBD1
J: TRBJ1-5
size: .
CDR3: CASSLATGSNQPQHF
DNA: TGTGCCAGCAGCTTAGCGACAGGGAGCAATCAGCCCCAGCATTTT

V: TRBV30
D: TRBD1
J: TRBJ1-5
size: once
CDR3: CAWSANQGAGQPQHF
DNA: TGTGCCTGGAGTGCCAATCAGGGGGCAGGGCAGCCCCAGCATTTT

V: TRBV6-1
D: .
J: TRBJ1-5
size: .
CDR3: CASSGEGTNQPQHF
DNA: TGTGCCAGCAGTGGAGAAGGGACTAATCAGCCCCAGCATTTT

V: TRBV25-1
D: .
J: TRBJ2-7
size: few
CDR3: CASSDSYEQYF
DNA: TGTGCCAGCAGTGACTCGTACGAGCAGTACTTC

V: TRBV7-2
D: .
J: TRBJ1-3
size: .
CDR3: CASSFDRNSGNTIYF
DNA: TGTGCCAGCAGCTTCGACAGAAACTCTGGAAACACCATATATTTT

V: TRBV5-6
D: .
J: TRBJ2-7
size: .
CDR3: CASRTRLGYEQYF
DNA: TGTGCCAGCAGAACCCGGCTCGGTTACGAGCAGTACTTC

V: TRBV5-1
D: .
J: TRBJ1-2
size: .
CDR3: CASSLKGGYTF
DNA: TGCGCCAGCAGCTTGAAAGGAGGCTACACCTTC

V: TRBV6-5
D: TRBD1
J: TRBJ1-2
size: few
CDR3: CASSYPQQGSYGYTF
DNA: TGTGCCAGCAGTTACCCACAACAGGGGAGCTATGGCTACACCTTC

V: TRBV5-1
D: TRBD2
J: TRBJ2-1
size: .
CDR3: CASSLNGLAADNEQFF
DNA: TGCGCCAGCAGCTTGAATGGGCTAGCGGCAGACAATGAGCAGTTCTTC

V: TRBV5-1
D: TRBD2
J: TRBJ2-1
size: .
CDR3: CASSTPLAGVNEQFF
DNA: TGCGCCAGCTCAACCCCCCTAGCGGGAGTTAATGAGCAGTTCTTC

V: TRBV7-2
D: TRBD2
J: TRBJ2-1
size: .
CDR3: CASSNRLAGEQFF
DNA: TGTGCCAGCAGCAACCGACTAGCCGGTGAGCAGTTCTTC

V: TRBV5-1
D: .
J: TRBJ1-6
size: .
CDR3: CASSSESSYNSPLHF
DNA: TGCGCCAGCAGCTCTGAGAGCTCCTATAATTCACCCCTCCACTTT

V: TRBV5-1
D: .
J: TRBJ1-4
size: .
CDR3: CASRQMSTNEKLFF
DNA: TGCGCCAGCAGACAGATGTCGACTAATGAAAAACTGTTTTTT